This T cell receptor (beta chain) was observed in a study of blood T cell repertoires in COVID-19. The wider study: Sites in the United States, Italy and Spain provided acute and convalescent COVID-19 samples. T cells, B-cell-depleted T cells, or PBMCs supplied cDNA or gDNA.

The V end lost 0 bases, the J end lost 4 bases, and 17 bases lay between the germline ends. Looked up from germline, CDR1 is SGHRS and CDR2 is YFSETQ. The CDR3 has 16 residues. In the authors' workflow: Estimation of nucleated cell counts was performed using reference gene primer amplification. Generated by immunoSEQ multiplex PCR, the TCRdb table keeps only in-frame clones and is missing some. D and trimming come from the DNA, and the V and J calls and clone size come from that table. The sample carries about 300,000 clones, about 82% recorded once. The clonotype originates from a woman aged 45-65 years with acute or convalescent COVID-19. Sequenced: peripheral blood. V and J are TRBV5-1 and TRBJ2-7; perhaps TRBD2 as D (5 bases). In nucleotides, the CDR3 is TGCGCCAGCAGCTTGGCCGAGGGCCTGCTGGGGTACGAGCAGTACTTC. Its translation is CASSLAEGLLGYEQYF.